The T cell receptor (beta chain) under discussion was sequenced for a study of human T cells and chemical hapten exposure. Study conclusions and caveats: DPC sensitization left the count of TCRs above 1 in 1000 unchanged.

V lost 3 bases and J 2 bases, leaving 14 bases between the germline ends. Germline assignment: CDR1 SGHTA and CDR2 FQGTGA. This CDR3 is built from 15 residues. Time point reported: patch test 2, 6 weeks after DPC sensitization. The treatment denotes: therapeutic diphenylcyclopropenone sensitization with weekly scalp DPC. TCRdb ran MiXCR on the RACE reads and lists one entry per CDR3 protein. This table has some 350,000 distinct CDR3 sequences, nearly 6.5% appearing once. In the case of this clonotype: Its antigen is unidentified.

The material sequenced was whole blood, taken in connection with sensitization to the hapten diphenylcyclopropenone (DPC). V is TRBV7-3 and J is TRBJ2-7; TRBD1 or TRBD2 may be the D gene (5 bases each). The source is a woman aged 18-29 years with alopecia areata. Some clones in this sample may be carry-over from other donors' samples. The CDR3 sequence: CASSFTGTSTYEQYF. DNA for the CDR3: TGTGCCAGCAGCTTCACCGGGACGAGCACCTACGAGCAGTACTTC. The variable domain in full, with the rest retrieved from reference TRBV7-3 and TRBJ2-7, is GAGVSQTPSNKVTEKGKYVELRCDPISGHTALYWYRQSLGQGPEFLIYFQGTGAADDSGLPNDRFFAVRPEGSVSTLKIQRTERGDSAVYLCASSFTGTSTYEQYFGPGTRLTVT.